Following are 23 T cell receptor beta chains from one sample sequenced in a study of blood T cell repertoires in COVID-19. The table came from immunoSEQ multiplex PCR; TCRdb's copy has only in-frame clones and leaves some out. The table records about 400,000 clones, more than 85% of them present only once. The sample comprised PBMCs or T cells enriched from blood (not recorded which). The receptors here all came from a woman between 25 and 40 years old who had recovered from COVID-19.

This clone was seen a handful of times. The gene calls are TRBV10-3 and TRBJ2-7; possibly TRBD1 for D (6 bases). V was shortened by 11 bases and J by 2 bases, with 13 bases between the two germline ends. CDR3 length: 12 amino acids. Germline loops: CDR1 ENHRY, CDR2 SYGVKD. Here the CDR3 reads CASGGQTYEQYF. In nucleotides, the CDR3 is TGTGCCTCCGGTGGACAGACCTACGAGCAGTACTTC.

The chain joins TRBV3-1 (or the pseudogene TRBV3-2) to TRBJ1-2, with TRBD1 as a possible D gene (6 bases). The V end was cut by 3 bases, the J end by 0 bases, with 11 bases between. This CDR3 region has 15 residues. The germline V gene has CDR1 LGHDT and CDR2 YNNKEL (reference sequence). CDR3 in amino acids: CASSHAGVPNYGYTF. CDR3 DNA sequence: TGTGCCAGCAGCCACGCAGGGGTCCCTAACTATGGCTACACCTTC.

The chain couples TRBV30 to TRBJ1-1, with D possibly matching TRBD1 (6 bases). The germline CDR1 and CDR2 sequences are GTSNPN and SVGIG (reference sequence). CDR3 length: 13 residues. V lost 5 bases, J lost 2 bases, and 12 bases lay in between. CDR3 sequence: CAWGQGQNTEAFF. Written as DNA, the CDR3 is TGTGCCTGGGGCCAGGGGCAAAACACTGAAGCTTTCTTT.

V gene TRBV5-5 combines with J gene TRBJ2-7; 11 nucleotides line up with TRBD1. This CDR3 is built from 16 residues. The germline V gene encodes CDR1 SGHKS and CDR2 YYEKEE (reference sequence). Trimming removed 1 base from V and 4 bases from J; junction bases left unmatched: 7. For the CDR3, the DNA is TGTGCCAGCAGCTTGAGAAGGACAGGGGGCAGTTACGAGCAGTACTTC. This encodes CASSLRRTGGSYEQYF.

The rearrangement links TRBV27 to TRBJ1-6; D is unclear. CDR1 is MNHEY, CDR2 SMNVEV, per germline (reference sequence). Between the trimmed V and J ends, which lost 2 bases and 6 bases, there was a span of 11 bases. The CDR3 is made up of 15 amino acids. This chain's CDR3 is CASSLEGLINSPLHF. The CDR3 DNA is TGTGCCAGCAGTTTAGAAGGACTGATTAATTCACCCCTCCACTTT.

The chain's CDR3 is CASSLSPVYEQYF. The CDR3 coding sequence is TGTGCCAGCAGTCTCTCCCCGGTCTACGAGCAGTACTTC. The chain carries TRBV25-1 and TRBJ2-7; D not resolved. The CDR3 is made up of 13 amino acids. V was clipped by 5 bases and J by 3 bases, with 11 bases between them. Looked up from germline, CDR1 is MGHDK and CDR2 is SYGVNS.

This clone was recorded once. The chain recombines TRBV12-5 with TRBJ1-1, with 8 bases fitting TRBD1. Germline V gene lookup returns CDR1 LGHNT and CDR2 FRNRAP. The ends lost 6 bases at V and 4 bases at J; junction bases unmatched: 4. This CDR3 is 13 amino acids long. CDR3 residues: CASGLQGGTEAFF. DNA for the CDR3: TGTGCTAGTGGGCTACAGGGGGGCACTGAAGCTTTCTTT.

V gene TRBV5-1 combines with J gene TRBJ1-2; 7 nucleotides align to TRBD1. V trimming: 2 bases; J trimming: 6 bases; junction bases outside the gene matches: 7. The CDR3 is 14 residues long. Looked up from germline, CDR1 is SGHRS and CDR2 is YFSETQ. The CDR3 region has the DNA TGCGCCAGCAGCTTTACCGAGGGGGCTGATGGCTACACCTTC. It encodes CASSFTEGADGYTF. The full variable domain, rest sourced from reference TRBV5-1 and TRBJ1-2, is KAGVTQTPRYLIKTRGQQVTLSCSPISGHRSVSWYQQTPGQGLQFLFEYFSETQRNKGNFPGRFSGRQFSNSRSEMNVSTLELGDSALYLCASSFTEGADGYTFGSGTRLTVV.

V gene TRBV5-6 combines with J gene TRBJ1-5; D uncertain. Trimming removed 1 base from V and 7 bases from J, with 12 bases in between. There are 14 residues in the CDR3. Germline V gene sequence: CDR1 SGHDT, CDR2 YYEEEE. The CDR3 spells CASSLRRNSQPQHF. Written as DNA, the CDR3 is TGTGCCAGCAGCTTGAGGAGGAACAGCCAGCCCCAGCATTTT. Using reference TRBV5-6 and TRBJ1-5 for the parts outside the CDR3, the full variable domain is DAGVTQSPTHLIKTRGQQVTLRCSPKSGHDTVSWYQQALGQGPQFIFQYYEEEERQRGNFPDRFSGHQFPNYSSELNVNALLLGDSALYLCASSLRRNSQPQHFGDGTRLSIL.

The chain recombines TRBV11-2 with TRBJ2-2, with 7 bases fitting TRBD1. The CDR3 extends over 18 amino acids. The ends lost 5 bases at V and 1 base at J; junction bases unmatched: 13. The germline CDR1 and CDR2 sequences are SGHAT and FQNNGV. This chain's CDR3 is CASSHPPFRDRNTGELFF. As DNA, the CDR3 is TGTGCCAGCAGCCACCCTCCATTCCGGGACAGGAACACCGGGGAGCTGTTTTTT.

CDR3 nucleotide sequence: TGTGCCAGTTCTAAAACAGGGGGCACTGAAGCTTTCTTT. As protein: CASSKTGGTEAFF. The chain employs TRBV19 and TRBJ1-1; the match to TRBD1 covers 8 bases. Germline V gene data show CDR1 as LNHDA and CDR2 as SQIVND (reference sequence). Unmatched junction bases numbered 6, after V lost 8 bases and J lost 4 bases. The CDR3 contains 13 residues.

The chain links TRBV14 to TRBJ2-1, with 8 nucleotides matching TRBD2. Trimming removed 4 bases from V and 0 bases from J; junction bases left unmatched: 8. CDR1 and CDR2 (germline): SGHDN, FVKESK. The CDR3 is 17 residues long. CDR3 sequence reads: CASSRLLAASSYNEQFF. CDR3 DNA sequence: TGTGCCAGCAGCCGCCTACTAGCGGCTAGCTCCTACAATGAGCAGTTCTTC.

The chain uses TRBV19 and TRBJ2-7; 7 bases are a match to TRBD1. CDR1 and CDR2 from the germline V gene are LNHDA and SQIVND (reference sequence). With 3 bases clipped from V and 1 base from J, the junction kept 9 bases outside the gene matches. CDR3 size: 16 residues. CDR3 in amino acids: CASSMGGQDGSYEQYF. Here the CDR3 DNA reads TGTGCCAGTAGTATGGGTGGACAGGACGGATCCTACGAGCAGTACTTC.

The chain combines TRBV10-3 with TRBJ1-1; perhaps TRBD1 as D (5 bases). The CDR3 runs to 14 residues. Per germline, CDR1 ENHRY and CDR2 SYGVKD. The V end was cut by 6 bases, the J end by 5 bases, with 16 bases between. CDR3 bases: TGTGCCATCAGGGGCAGGGAATTGGGAACTGAAGCTTTCTTT. Its translation: CAIRGRELGTEAFF.

The chain links TRBV5-4 to TRBJ1-2; 10 positions agree with TRBD1. Germline CDR1 reads SGHNT; CDR2 reads YYREEE (reference sequence). The CDR3 is 14 residues long. V trimming: 4 bases; J trimming: 4 bases; junction bases outside the gene matches: 4. DNA for the CDR3: TGTGCCAGCAGCATTTGGACAGGGGGCTATGGCTACACCTTC. Protein product: CASSIWTGGYGYTF.

The chain links TRBV27 to TRBJ2-7, with no clear D. The CDR3 has 15 amino acids. In germline, CDR1 is MNHEY, CDR2 SMNVEV (reference sequence). Trimming shortened V by 0 bases and J by 2 bases, and 11 bases separated the two germline ends. CDR3 region: CASSLSWSAPYEQYF. The CDR3 DNA reads as TGTGCCAGCAGTTTATCGTGGAGCGCCCCCTACGAGCAGTACTTC.

The V call is TRBV7-8, the J call TRBJ1-5, with D hard to call. V dropped 5 bases and J dropped 1 base, with 6 bases sitting between them. CDR1 and CDR2 from the germline V gene are SGHVS and FQNEAQ. The CDR3 is made up of 13 amino acids. In nucleotides, the CDR3 is TGTGCCAGCAGCCCGGAGAGCAATCAGCCCCAGCATTTT. The encoded protein is CASSPESNQPQHF.

This clone was observed a single time. The chain employs TRBV19 and TRBJ2-7, with TRBD2 identical over 9 bases. J lost 5 bases, V lost 1 base, and 9 bases had no gene match. CDR3 length equals 16 residues. Per germline, CDR1 LNHDA and CDR2 SQIVND (reference sequence). CDR3 nucleotide sequence: TGTGCCAGTAGTATAGGGGTCCTAGCGGGACCCCACGAGCAGTACTTC. This sequence encodes CASSIGVLAGPHEQYF. Combining the CDR3 with reference TRBV19 and TRBJ2-7 gives the whole variable domain DGGITQSPKYLFRKEGQNVTLSCEQNLNHDAMYWYRQDPGQGLRLIYYSQIVNDFQKGDIAEGYSVSREKKESFPLTVTSAQKNPTAFYLCASSIGVLAGPHEQYFGPGTRLTVT.

With respect to this clone: The junction does not match germline at one end; this may be a read error. The chain links TRBV7-7 to TRBJ2-3; TRBD2 aligns across 13 bases. CDR3 size: 16 residues. CDR1 and CDR2 (germline): SSHAT, FNYEAQ (reference sequence). For the CDR3, the DNA is TGTGCTAGCAGCCCAGGACTAGCGGGGGGCACAGATACGCAGTATTTT. Translation gives CASSPGLAGGTDTQYF.

The chain carries TRBV14 and TRBJ2-1; D is undetermined. The CDR3 length is 16 residues. Germline CDR1 and CDR2: SGHDN and FVKESK. Trimming shortened V by 4 bases and J by 2 bases, and 15 bases separated the two germline ends. In DNA, the CDR3 is TGTGCCAGCAGCCGGCACCTGGTCCCGCCCTACAATGAGCAGTTCTTC. This gives the protein CASSRHLVPPYNEQFF.

The rearrangement joins TRBV6-4 to TRBJ1-2; tentative D call: TRBD1 (6 bases). There are 15 residues in the CDR3. Per germline, CDR1 MRHNA and CDR2 SNTAGT. The germline V and J ends were trimmed by 9 bases and 8 bases, with 25 bases remaining between them. The CDR3 coding sequence is TGTGCCAGTGGGGGGGCGGCAGGGTTTACGGAGGGCTACACCTTC. Translated: CASGGAAGFTEGYTF.

The chain is built from TRBV7-8 and TRBJ2-5; D gene unclear. Trimming stripped 5 bases from V and 0 bases from J, with 13 bases between. Germline-derived CDR1 and CDR2 are SGHVS and FQNEAQ. The CDR3 is 15 amino acids. CDR3 in DNA: TGTGCCAGCAGCCGAGTGGCATCGTACCAAGAGACCCAGTACTTC. This gives the protein CASSRVASYQETQYF.

The V and J genes are TRBV12-3 or TRBV12-4 and TRBJ2-7, with 7 bases identical to TRBD2. Unmatched junction bases numbered 8, after V lost 5 bases and J lost 7 bases. The CDR3 runs 13 residues. This CDR3 reads CASSMREGAEQYF. In DNA, the CDR3 is TGTGCCAGCAGTATGAGGGAGGGCGCGGAGCAGTACTTC.